The rows below give T cell receptor beta chains drawn from one sample of a study of STAT5B mutations in CD4+ large granular lymphocyte leukemia. Some clones are missing from TCRdb's copy, which holds only in-frame ones; the method was immunoSEQ multiplex PCR. The table lists 4,000 or so clones, approximately 77% of them singletons. Sequencing was done on a sample of PBMCs. The receptors here all came from a man between 60 and 70 years old with CD4+ T-cell large granular lymphocyte leukemia. CDR3s include the opening cysteine and the closing phenylalanine or tryptophan. The D gene is left open where the match is weak. The size field is filled for only some rows; it gives once, few, many or a size class.

TRBV5-1	NA	NA	TRBJ2-3	CASSRQPGPPTDTQYF	TGCGCCAGCAGCCGTCAACCGGGACCACCCACAGATACGCAGTATTTT
TRBV11-3	NA	NA	TRBJ1-2	CASSLNSNYGYTF	TGTGCCAGCAGCTTAAATTCTAACTATGGCTACACCTTC
TRBV10-1	NA	NA	TRBJ2-3	CASSESQFTDTQYF	TGCGCCAGCAGTGAGTCACAGTTCACAGATACGCAGTATTTT
TRBV6-5	NA	NA	TRBJ2-7	CASFAGSAYEQYF	TGTGCCAGTTTCGCGGGTAGCGCCTACGAGCAGTACTTC
TRBV5-5	medium-sized	TRBD1	TRBJ2-5	CASSLFDRGTSETQYF	TGTGCCAGCAGCTTATTCGACAGGGGGACTTCTGAGACCCAGTACTTC
TRBV4-1	NA	TRBD1	TRBJ1-4	CASSQVDRRNEKLFF	TGCGCCAGCAGCCAGGTGGACAGGAGGAATGAAAAACTGTTTTTT
TRBV5-4	NA	NA	TRBJ2-5	CASSLAGHSQQETQYF	TGTGCCAGCAGCTTGGCGGGCCATTCCCAGCAAGAGACCCAGTACTTC
TRBV10-3	NA	NA	TRBJ1-1	CAISVGAPNTEAFF	TGTGCCATCAGTGTCGGGGCCCCCAACACTGAAGCTTTCTTT
TRBV11-2	NA	NA	TRBJ1-3	CASSPQGRSGNTIYF	TGTGCCAGCAGCCCTCAGGGGCGTTCTGGAAACACCATATATTTT
TRBV4-1	NA	NA	TRBJ1-2	CASSQEFRGGIYGYTF	TGCGCCAGCAGCCAAGAATTTCGGGGAGGGATCTATGGCTACACCTTC
TRBV7-7	NA	NA	TRBJ2-5	CASSSYREETQYF	TGTGCTAGCAGCTCATACAGAGAAGAGACCCAGTACTTC
TRBV5-4	NA	NA	TRBJ1-4	CASSKARGRGAPSARF	TGTGCCAGCAGCAAGGCACGAGGCCGTGGGGCCCCCTCGGCCCGTTTT
TRBV27	NA	NA	TRBJ2-2	CASSLVVHTGELFF	TGTGCCAGCAGTTTGGTAGTCCACACCGGGGAGCTGTTTTTT
TRBV4-1	NA	NA	TRBJ2-5	CASSQVADSWETQYF	TGCGCCAGCAGCCAAGTTGCGGACAGTTGGGAGACCCAGTACTTC